This T cell receptor (beta chain) was identified during a study of blood T cells in healthy people across ages (dated by TCRdb to between 2014 and 2017). Concerning the study at large: Template switching captured roughly one uniquely barcoded TCR beta cDNA molecule per two T cells in model experiments. To track age-related changes in TCR beta repertoire diversity, the study relied on deep sequencing normalized with unique cDNA molecular identifiers. Donors were grouped into four age groups: young (average roughly 15 years), middle-aged (39), aged (about 59) and long-lived (approximately 82). The study analyzed two additional independent replicas of 1 million unique cDNA reads from the same blood draw for two donors, one aged 18 to 30 and one aged 80 or older. Study-wide conclusions, independent of this receptor: Because donor CMV infection status was unknown, age-related changes in expanded clonotypes were potentially confounded. As age increased, observed TCR beta diversity per million T cells dropped in a roughly linear way, and a significant reduction was already evident by age approximately 40. There was a strong correlation between observed TCR beta diversity and the percentage of naive T cells measured by flow cytometry. Because profiling used bulk unsorted PBMCs, naive and antigen-experienced compartments could not be compared conclusively. Compared with the aged group, more naive CD4+ T cells, fewer expanded clones and increased TCR diversity were shown by the long-lived group, suggesting age selection. Estimates of total diversity based on one million sequenced T cells were regarded as lower bounds and as underestimates.

Details on this clonotype: Its cognate antigen has yet to be identified. It has no much larger one-base neighbor in the sample; base qualities were not kept.

The roughly 38 donors, aged about 6 to 95 years, were systemically healthy Caucasian individuals from Russia. Each donor gave 9 to 10 milliliters of peripheral blood, collected into EDTA-treated Vacutainer tubes. Ficoll-Paque density-gradient centrifugation was used to isolate PBMCs, with at least 7 million per sample. Total RNA, at least 5 micrograms per sample, was extracted from PBMCs with Trizol reagent. The percentages of naive CD45RAhigh/CD27high T cells were determined by flow cytometry on a PBMC aliquot from every donor. Trimming costs V 6 bases and J 3 bases, and their ends lie 18 bases apart. The CDR3 has 16 amino acids, counting the end cysteine and phenylalanine. Only the CDR3 DNA is retained, 48 bases long and in frame from the first base. CDR1 is given as SNHLY and CDR2 as FYNNEI, both from the germline V gene. Library generation was performed with 5' RACE. Sequenced on an Illumina HiSeq 2500. A second 7 to 11 cycle PCR used a sample-barcoded 5' primer and a J-beta primer mix. A template-switch 5' adaptor carrying 12 random nucleotides introduced a unique molecular identifier onto each TCR beta cDNA molecule. Each sample yielded at least 2.5 million CDR3-containing paired-end reads. First-strand cDNA was synthesized from all RNA with the Mint cDNA synthesis kit, primed by a TRBC-specific oligonucleotide. All cDNA was treated with uracil-DNA glycosylase and then went through a first 18-cycle PCR with the universal primers M1SS and BC2_uni_R. From the authors' description of their analysis: For normalization, 1 million high-quality reads were randomly selected from each sample, with every read carrying a distinct molecular identifier. Reads with shared molecular identifiers were discarded instead of being binned into consensus sequences. MiTCR, with a Q25 quality threshold and the strictest error-elimination algorithm, was used for CDR3 identification, clonotype clustering and error correction. A nonparametric unseen species model with Euler transformation was used to estimate a lower bound on total TCR beta diversity. The public sequencing data were trimmed at Q25 with fastp and processed into clonotypes with MiXCR by TCRdb, which kept only in-frame beta chains. When rows share a CDR3 protein, they turn into one entry using the most common DNA and genes. The V and J calls and clone size come from TCRdb's table, not from the authors' own analysis. The sample table contains roughly 800,000 distinct CDR3 sequences; only one count was recorded for approximately 24% of them. Of the sample, approximately 2.9% falls within the top ten clones.

This sample was shared with a second study, whose subject was T cells of mothers and their children. According to the second study: Donors were nine systemically healthy Caucasian individuals: three mothers and their six children. cDNA synthesis used all of the extracted RNA, with around 1.6 ug of RNA in each 15 ul reaction. In the second PCR, the M1S primer introduced both the sample barcodes and 2-4 random nucleotides. Over 8.5 million TCR beta CDR3 reads were obtained for each mother, and approximately 2.9 million reads were obtained for each child. Thymic selection shapes the output of TCR recombination in a similar way in related and unrelated pairs, and inherited differences have a minor effect. Related mother-child pairs always showed normalized repertoire overlap that was slightly higher than in unrelated mother-child pairs, though the difference was never significant. No persistent microchimeric T cell clones were found, with a detection sensitivity of roughly 100 clones per million clonotypes. Deep NGS was used in the study to compare the TCR beta repertoires of mothers and children and to look for features that separate related mother-child pairs from unrelated individuals. On average, the children were roughly 10 +/- 4 years old, while the mothers were about 37 +/- 4 years old. After adapter ligation with NEBNext reagents, the libraries were sequenced on Illumina HiSeq 2000 with 100+100 nt paired-end reads. To prevent cross-contamination, the mother and child libraries were prepared one month apart and sequenced in separate runs. Each donor had between roughly 450,000 and 2,100,000 distinct TCR beta clonotypes identified. Naive TCR beta clonotypes were estimated from low-frequency clonotypes matched to each donor's FACS-determined naive share, without sorting.

Source material: blood. The chain joins TRBV2 to TRBJ1-5; TRBD1 is possibly the D segment (6 matching bases). This TCR came from a boy aged 5-17 years in good health. CDR3 sequence: CASRADTQGFNQPQHF. The DNA sequence reads TGTGCCAGCAGAGCAGATACTCAGGGGTTCAATCAGCCCCAGCATTTT.